What follows are 27 T cell receptor beta chains derived from one specimen sequenced in a study of T-cell reconstitution after alpha-beta-depleted transplantation in children (TCRdb year 2016). Library construction relied on PCR. The listed sequencing device is Illumina HiSeq 2500. TCR library preparation used molecular barcoding, with unique molecular identifiers applied to normalize quantification of the TCRbeta repertoire. Using fastp at Q25 and MiXCR, TCRdb reprocessed the public reads and kept productive beta chains. Each entry merges the rows of one CDR3 protein and shows their most common DNA and genes. The sample table contains hundreds of thousands of distinct CDR3 sequences; only one count was recorded for approximately 14% of them. The ten biggest clones cover 0.75% to 0.85% of the sample. The treatment or condition label for this specimen denotes: allogeneic hematopoietic cell transplantation with graft depleted of TCRalphabeta T cells and CD19 B cells.

The sample was PBMCs, taken before TCRalphabeta/CD19-depleted stem cell transplant. Receptor source: a girl aged 2-10 years with congenital amegakaryocytic thrombocytopenia, due to receive a stem cell transplant.

This clonotype was counted many times. This sequence joins TRBV28 and TRBJ2-7; a weak D match, TRBD2 (5 bases). With 6 bases removed from V and 3 bases from J, the gap between germline ends came to 12 bases. The CDR3 is made up of 13 amino acids. Germline V lookup: CDR1 MDHEN, CDR2 SYDVKM. The chain's CDR3 is CASSNGVLYEQYF. DNA of the CDR3: TGTGCCAGCAGCAACGGGGTTCTCTACGAGCAGTACTTC.

The CDR3 DNA is TGCAGCGTTGAACTCGGGAGGAGCAATGAGCAGTTCTTC. Protein product: CSVELGRSNEQFF. This chain uses TRBV29-1 with TRBJ2-1; TRBD2 matches 7 bases. The ends lost 2 bases at V and 6 bases at J; junction bases unmatched: 4. This CDR3 contains 13 residues. CDR1 SQVTM and CDR2 ANQGSEA come from the germline V gene.

This chain links TRBV20-1 with TRBJ2-5, with D perhaps TRBD2 (6 bases). The germline V gene encodes CDR1 DFQATT and CDR2 SNEGSKA (reference sequence). V dropped 3 bases and J dropped 4 bases, with 18 bases sitting between them. The CDR3 is 15 residues long. The CDR3 sequence is CSASLARVSGETQYF. The CDR3, as DNA: TGCAGTGCTAGTCTAGCGCGGGTGTCTGGAGAGACCCAGTACTTC.

The chain uses TRBV10-3 and TRBJ1-1; 8 nucleotides match TRBD1. Germline trimming cut 7 bases from V and 11 bases from J; bases unmatched to any gene: 6. This CDR3 comprises 11 residues. CDR1 is ENHRY and CDR2 is SYGVKD in the germline V gene. Here the CDR3 reads CAIKTGGEAFF. The CDR3 bases are TGTGCCATCAAAACAGGGGGGGAGGCTTTCTTT.

This clonotype was counted at least ten times. The chain uses TRBV5-1 and TRBJ2-7; D may be TRBD2 (5 bases). V shed 0 bases and J shed 2 bases, with 6 bases lying between them. Germline CDR1 is SGHRS and CDR2 is YFSETQ. The CDR3 spans 13 residues. This chain's CDR3 is CASSLELAYEQYF. The CDR3 DNA reads TGCGCCAGCAGCTTGGAACTAGCCTACGAGCAGTACTTC.

The chain combines TRBV5-1 with TRBJ2-4; TRBD2 aligns across 13 bases. V shed 3 bases and J 0 bases; nucleotides not matched to a gene: 3. The CDR3 sequence is 17 residues long. CDR1 is SGHRS, CDR2 YFSETQ, per germline. The CDR3 sequence is CASSSGTSGIAKNIQYF. CDR3 sequence (DNA): TGCGCCAGCAGCTCCGGGACTAGCGGGATAGCCAAAAACATTCAGTACTTC.

V usage is TRBV30 and J usage is TRBJ2-1, with D unclear. The V gene lost 4 bases and the J gene lost 7 bases, with 20 bases spanning the gap. This CDR3 has 15 residues. CDR1 GTSNPN and CDR2 SVGIG come from the germline V gene (reference sequence). The CDR3 region has the DNA TGTGCCTGGACCGCCCAACTGGCGGCACTAAATGAGCAGTTCTTC. Protein product: CAWTAQLAALNEQFF. Combining the CDR3 with reference TRBV30 and TRBJ2-1 gives the whole variable domain SQTIHQWPATLVQPVGSPLSLECTVEGTSNPNLYWYRQAAGRGLQLLFYSVGIGQISSEVPQNLSASRPQDRQFILSSKKLLLSDSGFYLCAWTAQLAALNEQFFGPGTRLTVL.

The rearrangement links TRBV7-2 to TRBJ2-3; D not certain. V gave up 5 bases and J gave up 0 bases, with 12 bases separating them. The length of the CDR3 is 15 residues. Germline V lookup: CDR1 SGHTA, CDR2 FQGNSA. CDR3 nucleotide sequence: TGTGCCAGCAGCCGCCAAAGGCCTAGCACAGATACGCAGTATTTT. It translates to CASSRQRPSTDTQYF.

This clonotype came up a few times. This chain links TRBV12-3 or TRBV12-4 with TRBJ2-7; possibly TRBD2 for D (5 bases). V lost 6 bases and J 9 bases, leaving 15 bases between the germline ends. The CDR3 covers 12 residues. CDR3 sequence (DNA): TGTGCCAGCAGCCGGACTGGGGTTGTGCAGTACTTC. It encodes CASSRTGVVQYF.

Ten or more counts support this clonotype. The rearrangement joins TRBV7-2 to TRBJ2-3; 7 bases map to TRBD2. V lost 1 base to trimming and J lost 6 bases; unmatched junction nucleotides: 7. Germline values: CDR1 SGHTA, CDR2 FQGNSA. The CDR3 is 15 residues long. The CDR3 here is CASSLEGLSSDTQYF. CDR3 nucleotide sequence: TGTGCCAGCAGCTTAGAGGGACTATCATCCGATACGCAGTATTTT.

The rearrangement links TRBV25-1 to TRBJ2-7; 8 bases are a match to TRBD2. The CDR3 contains 12 residues. Germline assignment: CDR1 MGHDK and CDR2 SYGVNS. V was pared by 6 bases and J by 3 bases, with 1 base of the junction left unmatched. CDR3 in DNA: TGTGCCAGCAGGCGGGAGGACTACGAGCAGTACTTC. Translated: CASRREDYEQYF.

This clonotype was detected ten times or more. DNA of the CDR3: TGCAGTGCTAGAGATGGGGGGCTCGGTCAGCCCCAGCATTTT. This sequence encodes CSARDGGLGQPQHF. The V and J genes are TRBV20-1 and TRBJ1-5; perhaps TRBD1 as D (6 bases). There are 14 residues in the CDR3. Per germline, CDR1 DFQATT and CDR2 SNEGSKA (reference sequence). With 0 bases removed from V and 6 bases from J, the gap between germline ends came to 12 bases.

This clonotype was seen many times. The chain combines TRBV29-1 with TRBJ2-3; weak D call: TRBD2 (6 bases). The CDR3 extends over 13 amino acids. Deletions cut 6 bases from V and 2 bases from J, with 12 bases between. Germline V CDR1 and CDR2: SQVTM, ANQGSEA. The CDR3 loop is CSVAGQYTDTQYF. The CDR3 nucleotides are TGCAGCGTCGCGGGGCAGTACACAGATACGCAGTATTTT.

In regard to this clonotype: A much larger clonotype is one base distant, so this may be a read error. The rearrangement joins TRBV29-1 to TRBJ2-1, with 13 bases lining up with TRBD2. Germline V CDR1 and CDR2: SQVTM, ANQGSEA. The V segment lost 5 bases and the J segment 7 bases; nucleotides outside the gene matches: 5. CDR3 length: 14 residues. The CDR3 DNA sequence: TGCAGCGTTAAACTAGCGGGAGGGAAAAATGAGCAGTTCTTC. This codes for CSVKLAGGKNEQFF.

The chain has TRBV20-1 and TRBJ1-4, with TRBD1 as a possible D gene (5 bases). Germline lookup yields CDR1 DFQATT and CDR2 SNEGSKA (reference sequence). The CDR3 sequence is 14 residues long. Trimming pared 3 bases from V and 8 bases from J, leaving 16 bases between. As DNA, the CDR3 is TGCAGTGCTAGGGGACTGGGACCTGACGAAAAACTGTTTTTT. Translated: CSARGLGPDEKLFF.

The chain employs TRBV20-1 and TRBJ2-1; 11 bases fit TRBD2. Germline trimming cut 6 bases from V and 0 bases from J; bases unmatched to any gene: 4. The CDR3 sequence is 15 residues long. The V gene's germline CDR1 is DFQATT and CDR2 SNEGSKA (reference sequence). The CDR3 bases are TGCAGTGCGCCCACTAGCGGGAGCTCCTACAATGAGCAGTTCTTC. Translating it yields CSAPTSGSSYNEQFF.

This clonotype has ten or more counts. The rearrangement joins TRBV20-1 to TRBJ2-5; D might be TRBD1 (5 bases). Germline V gene sequence: CDR1 DFQATT, CDR2 SNEGSKA (reference sequence). The CDR3 covers 13 residues. V lost 0 bases and J lost 1, with 6 bases in between. For the CDR3, the DNA is TGCAGTGCTAGAGATCAGGGCCAAGAGACCCAGTACTTC. Protein product: CSARDQGQETQYF.

This clonotype occurred a few times. CDR3 nucleotides: TGCGCCAGCAGCTTGGAGGGGGTGGGGAATGAGCAGTTCTTC. Translated: CASSLEGVGNEQFF. This sequence joins TRBV5-1 and TRBJ2-1, with D possibly matching TRBD1 (6 bases). Germline V CDR1 and CDR2: SGHRS, YFSETQ. Trimming pared 0 bases from V and 7 bases from J, leaving 11 bases between. CDR3 length equals 14 residues.

This clonotype was recorded many times. This rearrangement joins TRBV6-6 to TRBJ1-1, with 7 bases lining up with TRBD1. Germline V lookup: CDR1 MNHNY, CDR2 SVGAGI (reference sequence). V lost 6 bases and J lost 8; bases outside the gene matches: 9. The CDR3 is 13 residues long. The CDR3 here is CASREQGPEEAFF. DNA of the CDR3: TGTGCCAGCAGAGAACAGGGGCCCGAGGAAGCTTTCTTT.

The V and J genes are TRBV19 and TRBJ2-7; TRBD1 aligns across 10 bases. V shed 6 bases, J shed 3 bases, and the junction held 5 bases outside the gene matches. Germline CDR1 is LNHDA and CDR2 is SQIVND (reference sequence). CDR3 length: 14 residues. The CDR3 loop reads CASRPRDRGYEQYF. CDR3 coding DNA: TGTGCCAGTAGGCCCCGGGACAGGGGCTACGAGCAGTACTTC.

This chain uses TRBV29-1 with TRBJ1-2; 8 bases are shared with TRBD1. The CDR3 covers 16 residues. Germline loops: CDR1 SQVTM, CDR2 ANQGSEA. V was pared by 2 bases and J by 4 bases, with 12 bases of the junction left unmatched. The CDR3 nucleotides read TGCAGCGTTGAATTCCCTTGGTCAGGGGGCGGCTATGGCTACACCTTC. This sequence encodes CSVEFPWSGGGYGYTF.

This clonotype came up many times. V usage is TRBV20-1 and J usage is TRBJ2-7, with TRBD2 as a possible D gene (5 bases). From germline, CDR1 is DFQATT and CDR2 SNEGSKA (reference sequence). CDR3 length: 12 amino acids. V was cut by 0 bases and J by 7 bases, with 10 bases left in between. CDR3 sequence reads: CSAREEGWEQYF. The CDR3 DNA reads TGCAGTGCTAGAGAAGAGGGTTGGGAGCAGTACTTC.

Many counts were recorded for this clonotype. The rearrangement joins TRBV5-5 to TRBJ2-3; D might be TRBD2 (6 bases). CDR1 is SGHKS and CDR2 is YYEKEE in the germline V gene (reference sequence). The CDR3 has 16 residues. The V gene lost 2 bases and the J gene lost 4 bases, with 17 bases spanning the gap. CDR3 region: CASSLMALGSPDTQYF. The DNA of the CDR3 is TGTGCCAGCAGCTTAATGGCGCTCGGGAGCCCAGATACGCAGTATTTT.

The rearrangement links TRBV5-1 to TRBJ1-1; D is uncertain. V shed 7 bases and J shed 0 bases, with 16 bases lying between them. CDR3 length: 15 residues. In germline, CDR1 is SGHRS, CDR2 YFSETQ. CDR3: CASQSRSGMNTEAFF. Here the CDR3 DNA reads TGCGCCAGCCAAAGCCGTTCGGGCATGAACACTGAAGCTTTCTTT.

This clonotype was observed many times. The chain couples TRBV7-9 to TRBJ2-5; D is unclear. The CDR3 covers 12 residues. CDR1 and CDR2 (germline): SEHNR, FQNEAQ (reference sequence). V lost 7 bases, J lost 0 bases, and 6 bases lay in between. The chain's CDR3 is CASTRYQETQYF. The DNA for the CDR3 is TGTGCCAGCACAAGATACCAAGAGACCCAGTACTTC.

The rearrangement joins TRBV5-1 to TRBJ2-3, with a possible D match to TRBD1 (6 bases). Germline lookup yields CDR1 SGHRS and CDR2 YFSETQ. V shed 9 bases and J shed 1 base, with 18 bases lying between them. This CDR3 region has 15 residues. This CDR3 reads CATQPGQAGTDTQYF. The CDR3 coding sequence is TGCGCCACCCAGCCGGGACAAGCGGGCACAGATACGCAGTATTTT.

This clonotype was seen ten or more times. The chain joins TRBV29-1 to TRBJ2-7; 9 nucleotides align to TRBD1. CDR3 length equals 13 residues. Germline CDR1 reads SQVTM; CDR2 reads ANQGSEA. The junction had 10 bases not matched to a gene; V was cut back by 6 bases and J by 7 bases. The CDR3 protein is CSVKQGARREQYF. DNA of the CDR3: TGCAGCGTGAAACAGGGGGCGCGTCGGGAGCAGTACTTC.